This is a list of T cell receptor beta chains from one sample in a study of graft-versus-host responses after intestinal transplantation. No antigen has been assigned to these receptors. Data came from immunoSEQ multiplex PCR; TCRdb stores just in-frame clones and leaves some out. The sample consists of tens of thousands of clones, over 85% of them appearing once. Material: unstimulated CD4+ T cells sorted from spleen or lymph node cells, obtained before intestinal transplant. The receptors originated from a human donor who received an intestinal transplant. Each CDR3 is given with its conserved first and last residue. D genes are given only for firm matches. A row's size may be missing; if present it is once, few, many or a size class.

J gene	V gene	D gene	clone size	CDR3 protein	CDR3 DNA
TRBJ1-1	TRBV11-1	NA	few	CASSLGTSGRFTEAFF	TGTGCCAGCAGCCTAGGGACATCAGGGAGGTTCACTGAAGCTTTCTTT
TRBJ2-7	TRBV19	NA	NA	CASSTAGRTIPYEQYF	TGTGCCAGTAGTACCGCGGGACGGACGATTCCCTACGAGCAGTACTTC
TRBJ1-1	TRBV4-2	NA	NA	CASSQGVVNTEAFF	TGTGCCAGCAGCCAAGGGGTGGTGAACACTGAAGCTTTCTTT
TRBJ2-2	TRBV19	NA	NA	CASSISLTTGELFF	TGTGCCAGTAGTATAAGTCTAACCACCGGGGAGCTGTTTTTT
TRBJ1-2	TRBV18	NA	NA	CASSPPSSGFANGYTF	TGTGCCAGCTCACCACCCTCGTCGGGGTTTGCAAATGGCTACACCTTC
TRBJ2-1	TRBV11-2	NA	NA	CASSLKFLDEQFF	TGTGCCAGCAGCTTAAAGTTTCTCGATGAGCAGTTCTTC
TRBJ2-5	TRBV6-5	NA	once	CASSYSLRIQETQYF	TGTGCCAGCAGTTATAGCCTAAGGATCCAAGAGACCCAGTACTTC
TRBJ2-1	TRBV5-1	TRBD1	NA	CASRPDRGYNEQFF	TGCGCCAGCAGACCCGACAGGGGTTACAATGAGCAGTTCTTC
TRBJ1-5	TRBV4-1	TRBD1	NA	CASSPDRVSVQPQHF	TGCGCCAGCAGCCCGGACAGGGTCAGCGTTCAGCCCCAGCATTTT
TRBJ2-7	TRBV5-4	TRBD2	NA	CASGPGTSRYEQYF	TGTGCCAGCGGACCCGGGACTAGCAGATACGAGCAGTACTTC
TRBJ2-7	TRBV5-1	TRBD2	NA	CASSLGLAVSSYEQYF	TGCGCCAGCAGCTTGGGTCTAGCGGTAAGCTCCTACGAGCAGTACTTC
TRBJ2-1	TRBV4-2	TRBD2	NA	CASSQGRGLEANEQFF	TGTGCCAGCAGCCAAGGGAGGGGACTAGAGGCCAATGAGCAGTTCTTC
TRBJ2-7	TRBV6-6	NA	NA	CASKGKPYEQYF	TGTGCCAGCAAAGGAAAGCCCTACGAGCAGTACTTC
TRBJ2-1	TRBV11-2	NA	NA	CASSLVAVYNEQFF	TGTGCCAGCAGCTTGGTAGCGGTTTACAATGAGCAGTTCTTC
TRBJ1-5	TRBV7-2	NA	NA	CASSLGVFNQPQHF	TGTGCCAGCAGCTTAGGGGTATTCAATCAGCCCCAGCATTTT
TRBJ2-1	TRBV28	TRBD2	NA	CASSSPGRGRGPYNEQFF	TGTGCCAGCAGTTCCCCTGGCCGGGGGAGGGGCCCCTACAATGAGCAGTTCTTC
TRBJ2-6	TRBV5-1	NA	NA	CASSLYGDTPRGANVLTF	TGCGCCAGCAGCTTGTATGGGGACACCCCTCGGGGGGCCAACGTCCTGACTTTC
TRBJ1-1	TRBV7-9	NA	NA	CASSLSTTIEAFF	TGTGCCAGCAGCTTAAGCACGACCATCGAAGCTTTCTTT
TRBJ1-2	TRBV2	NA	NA	CASSIDRGNYGYTF	TGTGCCAGCAGTATTGATCGGGGGAACTATGGCTACACCTTC
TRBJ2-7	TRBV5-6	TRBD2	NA	CASSFGGSSYEQYF	TGTGCCAGCAGCTTCGGGGGGAGCTCCTACGAGCAGTACTTC
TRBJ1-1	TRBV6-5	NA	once	CASSSVSTEAFF	TGTGCCAGCAGTTCCGTCTCCACTGAAGCTTTCTTT
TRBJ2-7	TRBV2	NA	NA	CASSSGGRALGEQYF	TGTGCCAGCTCATCCGGAGGACGGGCCTTGGGAGAGCAGTACTTC
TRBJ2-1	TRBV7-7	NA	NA	CASSLDRYNEQFF	TGTGCCAGCAGCTTGGACAGATACAATGAGCAGTTCTTC
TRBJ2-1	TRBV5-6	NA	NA	CASSSQGVGNEQFF	TGTGCCAGCAGCTCGCAAGGGGTGGGGAATGAGCAGTTCTTC
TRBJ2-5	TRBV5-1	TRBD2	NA	CASSPGLADRETQYF	TGCGCCAGCAGCCCGGGACTAGCGGACCGGGAGACCCAGTACTTC
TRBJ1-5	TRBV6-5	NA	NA	CASSPQGSSQPQHF	TGTGCCAGCAGTCCACAGGGTAGTAGTCAGCCCCAGCATTTT
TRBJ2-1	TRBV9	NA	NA	CASSLDPTSYNEQFF	TGTGCCAGCAGCCTGGACCCAACTTCCTACAATGAGCAGTTCTTC
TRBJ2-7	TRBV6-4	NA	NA	CASILRTEVYEQYF	TGTGCCAGCATCCTGAGGACAGAAGTCTACGAGCAGTACTTC
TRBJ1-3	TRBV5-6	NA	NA	CASSAGRFPSGNTIYF	TGTGCCAGCAGCGCTGGGCGGTTCCCCTCTGGAAACACCATATATTTT
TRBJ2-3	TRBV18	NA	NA	CASSPTGVSDTQYF	TGTGCCAGCTCACCAACCGGGGTTTCAGATACGCAGTATTTT
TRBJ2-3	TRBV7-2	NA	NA	CASSLGRAYTDTQYF	TGTGCCAGCAGCTTAGGGCGGGCCTACACAGATACGCAGTATTTT
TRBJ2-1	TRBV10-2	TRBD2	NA	CASSPGTSGLSSYNEQFF	TGCGCCAGCAGTCCTGGGACTAGCGGGCTTAGCTCCTACAATGAGCAGTTCTTC
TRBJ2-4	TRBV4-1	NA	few	CASSSSQGRGIQYF	TGCGCCAGCAGCTCATCTCAGGGTAGGGGTATTCAGTACTTC
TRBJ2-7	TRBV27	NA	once	CASGINRASYEQYF	TGTGCCAGCGGAATAAACAGGGCCTCCTACGAGCAGTACTTC
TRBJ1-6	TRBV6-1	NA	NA	CASSQQGGYNSPLHF	TGTGCCAGCAGCCAACAGGGCGGTTATAATTCACCCCTCCACTTT
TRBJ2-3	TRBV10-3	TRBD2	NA	CAISESGLAGATDTQYF	TGTGCCATCAGTGAGTCCGGACTAGCGGGCGCCACAGATACGCAGTATTTT
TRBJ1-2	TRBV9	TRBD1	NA	CASSPLGTGERNYGYTF	TGTGCCAGCAGCCCTCTTGGGACAGGGGAAAGAAATTATGGCTACACCTTC
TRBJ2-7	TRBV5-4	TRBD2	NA	CASSFYKTSGTSYEQYF	TGTGCCAGCAGCTTCTACAAGACTAGCGGGACCTCCTACGAGCAGTACTTC
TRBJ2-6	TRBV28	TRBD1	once	CASSPGQGISGANVLTF	TGTGCCAGCTCTCCCGGACAGGGAATCTCTGGGGCCAACGTCCTGACTTTC
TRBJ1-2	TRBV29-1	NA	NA	CSDGELGYTF	TGCAGCGACGGGGAGTTGGGCTACACCTTC
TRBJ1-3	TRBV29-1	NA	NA	CSVEVQGRSGNTIYF	TGCAGCGTTGAAGTACAGGGCCGTTCTGGAAACACCATATATTTT
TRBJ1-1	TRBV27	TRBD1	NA	CASSPGTGGGRAEAFF	TGTGCCAGCAGTCCCGGGACAGGGGGAGGAAGAGCTGAAGCTTTCTTT
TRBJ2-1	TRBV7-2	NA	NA	CASSPLLGNEQFF	TGTGCCAGCAGCCCGTTACTAGGCAATGAGCAGTTCTTC
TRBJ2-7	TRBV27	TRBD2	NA	CASSLSPSGIYEQYF	TGTGCCAGCAGTTTAAGTCCTAGCGGGATCTACGAGCAGTACTTC
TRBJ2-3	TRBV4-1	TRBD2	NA	CASSQDWRNGRAPTDTQYF	TGCGCCAGCAGCCAAGATTGGAGGAACGGGAGGGCCCCCACAGATACGCAGTATTTT
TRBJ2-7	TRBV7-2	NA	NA	CASSLVGGDGGEQYF	TGTGCCAGCAGTTTAGTAGGAGGGGATGGGGGCGAGCAGTACTTC
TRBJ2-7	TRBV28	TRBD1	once	CASKGAGTGSYEQYF	TGTGCCAGCAAAGGGGCCGGGACAGGGTCCTACGAGCAGTACTTC
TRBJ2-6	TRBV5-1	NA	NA	CASSLDGGASSGANVLTF	TGCGCCAGCAGCTTGGACGGGGGAGCCTCCTCTGGGGCCAACGTCCTGACTTTC
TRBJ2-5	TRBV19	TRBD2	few	CASSPRLAGGRETQYF	TGTGCCAGTAGCCCACGACTAGCGGGAGGCCGAGAGACCCAGTACTTC
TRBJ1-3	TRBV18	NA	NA	CASSPPFRGIGNTIYF	TGTGCCAGCTCACCACCGTTTCGGGGGATCGGAAACACCATATATTTT
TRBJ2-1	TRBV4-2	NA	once	CASSQEMGAGWGKNNEQFF	TGTGCCAGCAGCCAAGAGATGGGGGCGGGGTGGGGGAAAAACAATGAGCAGTTCTTC
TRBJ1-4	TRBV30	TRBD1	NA	CAWDHRGNEKLFF	TGTGCCTGGGACCACAGGGGGAATGAAAAACTGTTTTTT
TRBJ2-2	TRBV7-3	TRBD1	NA	CASSSPRTGDTGELFF	TGTGCCAGCAGCTCCCCGCGGACAGGGGACACCGGGGAGCTGTTTTTT